This T cell receptor (beta chain) derives from a study of blood T cell repertoires in COVID-19. The wider study: The United States, Italy and Spain supplied acute and convalescent COVID-19 samples.

Methods used by the authors: Nucleated cell number was recorded as an estimate derived from reference gene primer amplification. Assay used: immunoSEQ multiplex PCR; TCRdb lists only in-frame clones, some missing. For V, J and clone size, that table is used; D and trimming come from the DNA. Here the sample spans tens of thousands of clones, 79% being singletons. Comment on this clone: Other DNA sequences in this specimen translate into the identical CDR3.

Losses at the gene ends were 6 bases for V and 2 bases for J; bases not matched to a gene: 4. Germline V gene lookup returns CDR1 LNHDA and CDR2 SQIVND (reference sequence). The CDR3 length is 15 residues. The clonotype was recovered from a man aged 65 to 79 with acute or convalescent COVID-19. The chain uses TRBV19 and TRBJ2-6; 7 bases are a match to TRBD1. The sequencing sample was made of peripheral blood. Here the CDR3 reads CASSPQGAGANVLTF. The CDR3 bases are TGTGCCAGTAGCCCCCAGGGGGCTGGGGCCAACGTCCTGACTTTC.